This record concerns one T cell receptor beta chain sequence. Its antigen is not identified. Nominally healthy donors provided the samples, though records likely missed some immune exposures. Primers included in the PCR were 60 Vbeta and 13 Jbeta primers. Libraries were prepared by immunoSEQ multiplex PCR; TCRdb keeps only in-frame clonotypes and omits some of them. The sample carries 160,000 or so clones, approximately 80% recorded once. The sample is drawn from a study of cytomegalovirus exposure and HLA in healthy donors. Whole-study findings and limits: Some highly shared sequence variants likely arose as a pipeline artifact. Rarity characterized most TCR sequences, yet some public TCRs appeared in many donors. With further analysis later on, most CMV-associated TCR beta chains appeared HLA-restricted.

Sequencing used PBMCs. The source is a woman aged 50 to 60 in good health and CMV-seropositive.

Here the CDR3 reads CASSLYFGYEQYF. Here the CDR3 DNA reads TGTGCCAGCAGCTTATACTTTGGTTACGAGCAGTACTTC. The chain has TRBV11-2 and TRBJ2-7, with D unclear. Germline CDR1 reads SGHAT; CDR2 reads FQNNGV. V was trimmed by 2 bases and J by 4 bases, leaving 9 bases between them. The length of the CDR3 is 13 residues.